These 13 T cell receptor beta chains were all obtained from the same sample, sequenced in a study of PD-1 blockade in classical Hodgkin lymphoma. Generated by immunoSEQ multiplex PCR, the TCRdb table keeps only in-frame clones and is missing some. This table holds tens of thousands of clones, approximately 83% found once. Every single patient, without exception, relapsed after autologous stem cell transplantation, and brentuximab vedotin exposure varied. With magnetic negative selection, CD4+ T cells were purified from PBMCs that had been thawed. The sequenced sample was CD4+ T cells from blood, obtained at baseline. The receptors stem from a human donor with classical Hodgkin lymphoma.

This clone was picked up one time. The chain carries TRBV4-3 and TRBJ1-4; possible D gene TRBD1, 6 bases. Between the trimmed V and J ends, which lost 6 bases and 3 bases, there was a span of 17 bases. Looked up from germline, CDR1 is LGHNA and CDR2 is YSLEER. CDR3 length equals 16 residues. CDR3 loop: CASSVDRLGANEKLFF. The CDR3 DNA reads as TGCGCCAGCAGTGTAGACAGGTTGGGGGCTAATGAAAAACTGTTTTTT.

The chain recombines TRBV10-1 with TRBJ2-7, with a possible D match to TRBD2 (6 bases). With 3 bases removed from V and 6 bases from J, the gap between germline ends came to 24 bases. The CDR3 covers 17 residues. The germline gives CDR1 WNHNN, CDR2 SYGVQD (reference sequence). CDR3 sequence (DNA): TGCGCCAGCAGTGACTCAAAACTTCCCGGGACTCTCATCGAGCAGTACTTC. Protein product: CASSDSKLPGTLIEQYF.

This chain links TRBV7-9 with TRBJ1-4; D remains ambiguous. The V gene lost 1 base and the J gene lost 0 bases, with 6 bases spanning the gap. This CDR3 is built from 15 residues. The germline V gene encodes CDR1 SEHNR and CDR2 FQNEAQ (reference sequence). The CDR3 sequence: CASSLGVSTNEKLFF. In DNA, the CDR3 is TGTGCCAGCAGCTTAGGTGTGTCAACTAATGAAAAACTGTTTTTT.

The genes are TRBV5-5 and TRBJ2-7, with 7 bases that match TRBD1. With V trimmed by 4 bases and J by 3 bases, 13 bases remained unmatched. The CDR3 covers 16 residues. The V gene's germline CDR1 is SGHKS and CDR2 YYEKEE (reference sequence). CDR3 nucleotides: TGTGCCAGCAGCACCGGACAGGCCACCCCCTACTACGAGCAGTACTTC. Translating it yields CASSTGQATPYYEQYF.

This chain joins TRBV27 and TRBJ1-2, with TRBD1 identical over 7 bases. The V gene end was trimmed by 6 bases and the J gene end by 2 bases; junction bases not matched to a gene: 6. The CDR3 totals 14 residues. The germline V gene encodes CDR1 MNHEY and CDR2 SMNVEV (reference sequence). In DNA, the CDR3 is TGTGCCAGCAGAACTCAACAGGGGAACTATGGCTACACCTTC. The encoded protein is CASRTQQGNYGYTF.

The chain uses TRBV2 and TRBJ2-3; 7 bases line up with TRBD2. Germline V gene lookup returns CDR1 SNHLY and CDR2 FYNNEI. This CDR3 contains 14 residues. CDR3 DNA sequence: TGTGCGAGCCTTCGGCAGCGGGGAACAGATACGCAGTATTTT. Amino acid sequence: CASLRQRGTDTQYF.

The chain employs TRBV14 and TRBJ1-2; D ambiguous. CDR1 SGHDN and CDR2 FVKESK come from the germline V gene. The CDR3 contains 14 residues. The V end lost 0 bases, the J end lost 5 bases, and 10 bases lay between the germline ends. CDR3 nucleotide sequence: TGTGCCAGCAGCCAAGATCGGGGAAGGTATGGCTACACCTTC. Amino acids: CASSQDRGRYGYTF.

The J gene is TRBJ1-2, the V gene TRBV28; maybe TRBD1 (5 bases). V lost 8 bases and J lost 5, with 12 bases in between. Germline CDR1 and CDR2: MDHEN and SYDVKM. The CDR3 sequence is 12 residues long. The CDR3: CASRQGLYGYTF. Written as DNA, the CDR3 is TGTGCCAGCCGGCAGGGCTTATATGGCTACACCTTC.

The CDR3 loop reads CASSPTNTGELFF. The CDR3 DNA sequence: TGCGCCAGCAGCCCTACGAACACCGGGGAGCTGTTTTTT. This chain links TRBV4-1 with TRBJ2-2; no firm D call. The V end was cut by 4 bases, the J end by 0 bases, with 3 bases between. The CDR3 is 13 residues long. Germline values: CDR1 MGHRA, CDR2 YSYEKL.

The chain is built from TRBV7-9 and TRBJ1-2, with TRBD1 matching over 7 bases. In germline, CDR1 is SEHNR, CDR2 FQNEAQ (reference sequence). The length of the CDR3 is 15 residues. Trimming removed 2 bases from V and 7 bases from J; junction bases left unmatched: 10. The CDR3 region has the DNA TGTGCCAGCAGCTTAATTCTAGACAGGGAAGGTGGCTACACCTTC. As protein: CASSLILDREGGYTF.

The rearrangement uses TRBV5-5 and TRBJ2-3; 8 bases agree with TRBD2. Germline CDR1 is SGHKS and CDR2 is YYEKEE (reference sequence). This CDR3 comprises 15 residues. V was clipped by 6 bases and J by 5 bases; unmatched bases: 11. CDR3 in amino acids: CASTHGGAQGDTQYF. In DNA, the CDR3 is TGTGCCAGCACTCACGGGGGGGCGCAAGGAGATACGCAGTATTTT.

The chain combines TRBV7-2 with TRBJ2-7, with 9 bases lining up with TRBD2. The J segment lost 0 bases and the V segment lost 5 bases, leaving 17 bases of the junction unmatched. CDR1 and CDR2 (germline): SGHTA, FQGNSA. This CDR3 is 19 amino acids long. The CDR3 loop reads CASSLTGLAKPYSSYEQYF. The CDR3 DNA reads TGTGCCAGCAGCCTCACGGGACTAGCCAAACCCTACAGCTCCTACGAGCAGTACTTC.

The rearrangement joins TRBV19 to TRBJ2-3, with TRBD2 identical over 10 bases. From germline, CDR1 is LNHDA and CDR2 SQIVND (reference sequence). CDR3 length: 17 residues. V lost 4 bases and J lost 3; bases outside the gene matches: 10. In DNA form, the CDR3 reads TGTGCCAGTAGTAGATCAGCGGGAGGGCCCTCGACAGATACGCAGTATTTT. Protein sequence: CASSRSAGGPSTDTQYF.